This T cell receptor (beta chain) was sequenced for a study of T cell repertoires in cytomegalovirus infection. Study background: Recently identified HLA-C-restricted CMV epitopes were among the peptides used. Indications came from public TCR beta signatures; they pointed to CMV infection and to a matching HLA type.

Note on this clonotype: Its antigen is still unknown.

With V trimmed by 7 bases and J by 5 bases, 16 bases remained unmatched. The length of the CDR3 is 17 residues. Study-wide results and limits: CMV carriers with the relevant HLA were identified by cumulative public TCR beta family frequency. Dominating the ex vivo response were HLA-C-restricted CMV-specific TCR beta clonotypes.

Using its own MiXCR run on the reads, TCRdb lists one record per CDR3 protein. Of 750,000 to 950,000 distinct CDR3 sequences in the sample, almost 30% are singletons; the top ten hold around 13%. This clonotype originated in a human donor in good health (CMV status not recorded). Some clones in this sample may be carry-over from other donors' samples. The source material was cultured CD8+ T cells from PBMCs, sampled from culture after CMV antigen stimulation. This rearrangement joins TRBV12-3 or TRBV12-4 to TRBJ2-2, with 7 bases that match TRBD2. The CDR3 region has the DNA TGTGCCAGCAACCTATTCATGTGGGGGGGACCTACCGGGGAGCTGTTTTTT. Translation gives CASNLFMWGGPTGELFF.